One sample yielded the 2 T cell receptor beta chains listed below, sequenced in a study of cytomegalovirus exposure and HLA in healthy donors. With 60 Vbeta and 13 Jbeta primers, the PCR was carried out. TCRdb's copy holds only in-frame clones and misses some; the assay was immunoSEQ multiplex PCR. The sample contains 200,000 to 250,000 clones, 85% to 90% of which appear only once. Input material: PBMCs. Source of these receptors: a human donor in good health.

This chain joins TRBV4-1 and TRBJ2-1; 9 bases align to TRBD2. Germline assignment: CDR1 MGHRA and CDR2 YSYEKL. The CDR3 runs to 15 residues. J lost 8 bases, V lost 5 bases, and 10 bases had no gene match. The CDR3 protein is CASSGGVSGSYEQFF. CDR3 in DNA: TGCGCCAGCAGCGGAGGGGTTAGCGGGAGTTATGAGCAGTTCTTC.

This clone was counted only a few times. The chain joins TRBV28 to TRBJ2-7, with 8 bases matching TRBD2. The V and J ends lost 2 bases and 2 bases, in that order; junction bases with no gene match: 14. Germline CDR1 and CDR2: MDHEN and SYDVKM. CDR3 length: 18 residues. CDR3 DNA sequence: TGTGCCAGCAGTTTACGCTCTAGCGGGCGCTTTCCTACCTACGAGCAGTACTTC. Residues: CASSLRSSGRFPTYEQYF. The full variable domain, with the rest looked up from reference TRBV28 and TRBJ2-7, is DVKVTQSSRYLVKRTGEKVFLECVQDMDHENMFWYRQDPGLGLRLIYFSYDVKMKEKGDIPEGYSVSREKKERFSLILESASTNQTSMYLCASSLRSSGRFPTYEQYFGPGTRLTVT.